A selection of T cell receptor beta chains follows, all from one sample in a study of blood T cell repertoires in COVID-19. Data came from immunoSEQ multiplex PCR; TCRdb stores just in-frame clones and leaves some out. Of 190,000 or so clones listed, approximately 87% are singletons. The material sequenced was peripheral blood. These receptors all stem from a woman in her late teens or twenties who had recovered from COVID-19. The CDR3 runs from the conserved cysteine through the conserved F or W. The D gene is left open where the match is weak. A clone size is listed for some rows: how often the clone was seen (once, few, many), or a class if it is expanded.

V	D	size	J	CDR3	DNA
TRBV6-1	-	few	TRBJ1-6	CASSEAQNRGNSPLHF	TGTGCCAGCAGTGAAGCGCAAAACCGGGGGAATTCACCCCTCCACTTT
TRBV24-1	-	-	TRBJ2-2	CATSDLQEGELFF	TGTGCCACCAGTGATTTACAAGAAGGGGAGCTGTTTTTT
TRBV5-4	-	-	TRBJ2-3	CASSQRATTDTQYF	TGTGCCAGCAGCCAGAGGGCCACCACAGATACGCAGTATTTT
TRBV2	-	-	TRBJ1-5	CASRPGEGSQPQHF	TGTGCCAGCCGTCCAGGGGAGGGTAGTCAGCCCCAGCATTTT
TRBV2	TRBD1	few	TRBJ1-2	CASSQGGSRDGYTF	TGTGCCAGCAGTCAGGGGGGTTCTAGGGACGGCTACACCTTC
TRBV3-1/TRBV3-2	TRBD1	-	TRBJ1-5	CASSQVDRGKYNQPQHF	TGTGCCAGCAGCCAGGTTGACAGGGGCAAATACAATCAGCCCCAGCATTTT
TRBV6-5	-	once	TRBJ1-1	CASRSWPTANTEAFF	TGTGCCAGCAGGTCTTGGCCGACAGCAAACACTGAAGCTTTCTTT
TRBV5-6	-	-	TRBJ1-2	CASSAGRYGYTF	TGTGCCAGCAGCGCGGGGCGGTATGGCTACACCTTC
TRBV2	-	-	TRBJ1-1	CANRRQVLNTEAFF	TGTGCCAACAGAAGACAGGTTTTGAACACTGAAGCTTTCTTT
TRBV7-3	TRBD1	-	TRBJ1-2	CASSLNGDSRGYTF	TGTGCCAGCAGCTTAAACGGGGACAGCAGAGGCTACACCTTC
TRBV19	TRBD2	-	TRBJ2-5	CASSFSLAGSQETQYF	TGTGCCAGTAGTTTCTCCCTAGCGGGGAGTCAAGAGACCCAGTACTTC
TRBV29-1	-	-	TRBJ2-5	CSVEGTQETQYF	TGCAGCGTTGAAGGGACACAAGAGACCCAGTACTTC
TRBV6-5	TRBD1	once	TRBJ2-1	CASRLQGNAYNEQFF	TGTGCCAGCCGACTACAGGGGAATGCCTACAATGAGCAGTTCTTC
TRBV5-1	TRBD2	-	TRBJ2-1	CASRGGGLGDEQFF	TGCGCCAGCAGAGGCGGGGGGCTAGGGGATGAGCAGTTCTTC
TRBV5-5	TRBD1	-	TRBJ2-5	CASSPITGTGAETQYF	TGTGCCAGCAGCCCCATCACGGGGACAGGGGCAGAGACCCAGTACTTC
TRBV6-5	-	-	TRBJ2-1	CASRLLRGDYNEQFF	TGTGCCAGCAGACTTCTCAGGGGCGACTACAATGAGCAGTTCTTC
TRBV6-5	-	-	TRBJ1-6	CASSYLGSNNSPLHF	TGTGCCAGCAGTTACCTTGGCAGTAACAATTCACCCCTCCACTTT
TRBV7-3	-	-	TRBJ2-2	CASSPTDTGELFF	TGTGCCAGCAGCCCCACGGACACCGGGGAGCTGTTTTTT
TRBV5-1	-	-	TRBJ2-5	CASSPGQGGYQETQYF	TGCGCCAGCAGCCCAGGGCAGGGGGGATATCAAGAGACCCAGTACTTC
TRBV4-1	TRBD1	-	TRBJ2-1	CASSRGTGGAQGEQFF	TGCGCCAGCAGCCGCGGGACAGGGGGCGCTCAGGGTGAGCAGTTCTTC
TRBV4-3	TRBD2	-	TRBJ2-1	CASSLGTSHSSYNEQFF	TGCGCCAGCAGCCTCGGGACTAGCCACAGCTCCTACAATGAGCAGTTCTTC
TRBV4-1	TRBD1	-	TRBJ1-6	CASSHPDRASSYNSPLHF	TGCGCCAGCAGCCACCCGGACAGGGCGAGCTCCTATAATTCACCCCTCCACTTT
TRBV21-1	-	-	TRBJ1-1	CASSKGGGGRLNTEAFF	TGTGCCAGCAGCAAAGGGGGGGGAGGCCGATTGAACACTGAAGCTTTCTTT
TRBV5-5	-	-	TRBJ1-1	CASSGQTWGGTEAFF	TGTGCCAGCAGCGGACAAACTTGGGGGGGCACTGAAGCTTTCTTT
TRBV29-1	TRBD1	-	TRBJ1-6	CSVRDRSPNSPLHF	TGCAGCGTGCGGGACAGGTCTCCTAATTCACCCCTCCACTTT
TRBV27	-	-	TRBJ2-3	CASSRPGPVTTDTQYF	TGTGCCAGCAGCCGACCGGGTCCCGTCACAACAGATACGCAGTATTTT
TRBV6-1	TRBD2	-	TRBJ2-1	CASSEGTSGYNEQFF	TGTGCCAGCAGTGAGGGGACTAGCGGCTACAATGAGCAGTTCTTC
TRBV7-3	-	-	TRBJ2-1	CASSLLGDEQFF	TGTGCCAGCAGCCTCTTAGGGGATGAGCAGTTCTTC
TRBV6-2/TRBV6-3	TRBD2	once	TRBJ2-1	CASSSGSEYNEQFF	TGTGCCAGCAGTAGCGGGAGTGAATACAATGAGCAGTTCTTC
TRBV24-1	TRBD1	-	TRBJ2-1	CATSVLTGGSSEQFF	TGTGCCACCAGTGTTCTGACAGGGGGCTCATCTGAGCAGTTCTTC
TRBV9	-	-	TRBJ1-1	CASSARVANTEAFF	TGTGCCAGCAGCGCGCGTGTTGCAAACACTGAAGCTTTCTTT
TRBV7-8	TRBD2	-	TRBJ2-5	CASSLTSGGQETQYF	TGTGCCAGCAGCTTGACTAGCGGGGGACAAGAGACCCAGTACTTC
TRBV7-9	-	-	TRBJ1-1	CASSSPGQSGMNTEAFF	TGTGCCAGCAGCAGCCCCGGACAGTCAGGTATGAACACTGAAGCTTTCTTT
TRBV2	-	-	TRBJ1-2	CASRTRGERGDYGYTF	TGTGCCAGCAGGACGAGGGGGGAGCGGGGCGACTATGGCTACACCTTC
TRBV19	-	many	TRBJ1-1	CASSRGLNTEAFF	TGTGCCAGTAGTCGGGGTCTGAACACTGAAGCTTTCTTT
TRBV5-4	TRBD2	-	TRBJ2-1	CASSLSASGRTYNEQFF	TGTGCCAGCAGCTTGAGTGCTAGCGGGAGAACCTACAATGAGCAGTTCTTC
TRBV11-3	TRBD1	-	TRBJ2-1	CASSARQGDSYNEQFF	TGTGCCAGCAGCGCCAGACAGGGGGACTCCTACAATGAGCAGTTCTTC
TRBV7-9	-	-	TRBJ2-2	CASSSETGELFF	TGTGCCAGCAGCTCAGAAACCGGGGAGCTGTTTTTT
TRBV5-4	TRBD1	-	TRBJ2-2	CASSLGQGIAGELFF	TGTGCCAGCAGCCTCGGACAGGGAATTGCCGGGGAGCTGTTTTTT
TRBV11-3	-	-	TRBJ1-1	CASSSSAMVDEAFF	TGTGCCAGCAGCTCCAGTGCCATGGTTGATGAAGCTTTCTTT